Many counts were recorded for the clone carrying this T cell receptor beta chain. The read finishes 3 residues shy of the CDR3 end, and the germline J gene is used to complete it. The data originate from a study of T cell clonality in common variable immunodeficiency. There are 15 residues in the CDR3. V was trimmed by 1 base and J by 0 bases, leaving 13 bases between them. Germline lookup yields CDR1 GTSNPN and CDR2 SVGIG (reference sequence). Most patients and controls had Caucasian heritage. Donors gave roughly 5 to 8 ml heparinized peripheral whole blood. Method: immunoSEQ multiplex PCR; TCRdb's copy keeps in-frame clones and lacks some. Altogether over 30,000 clones were found in the sample, and no singletons occur.

This rearrangement joins TRBV30 to TRBJ2-7; D might be TRBD1 (5 bases). The specimen was peripheral blood mononuclear cells. This receptor was taken from a person between 18 and 69 years old in good health. The CDR3 loop reads CAWSGGQGSSYEQYF. The DNA read from the CDR3 is TGTGCCTGGAGTGGTGGTCAGGGTAGCTCCTACGAG.